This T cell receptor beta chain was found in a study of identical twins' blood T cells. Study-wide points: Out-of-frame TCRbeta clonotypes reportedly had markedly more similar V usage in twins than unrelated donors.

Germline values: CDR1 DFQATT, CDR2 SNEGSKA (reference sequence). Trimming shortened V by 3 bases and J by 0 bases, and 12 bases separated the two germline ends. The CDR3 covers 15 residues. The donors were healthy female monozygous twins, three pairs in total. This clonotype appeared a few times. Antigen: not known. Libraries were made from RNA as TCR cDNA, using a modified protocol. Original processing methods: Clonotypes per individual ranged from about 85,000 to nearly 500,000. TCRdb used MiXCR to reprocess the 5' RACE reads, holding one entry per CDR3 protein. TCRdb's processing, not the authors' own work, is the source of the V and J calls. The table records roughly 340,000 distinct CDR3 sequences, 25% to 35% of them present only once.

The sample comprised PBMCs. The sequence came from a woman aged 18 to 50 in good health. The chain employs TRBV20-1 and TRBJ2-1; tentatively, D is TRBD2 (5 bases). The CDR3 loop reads CSARKLASSYNEQFF. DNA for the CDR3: TGCAGTGCTAGGAAATTAGCGAGCTCCTACAATGAGCAGTTCTTC.